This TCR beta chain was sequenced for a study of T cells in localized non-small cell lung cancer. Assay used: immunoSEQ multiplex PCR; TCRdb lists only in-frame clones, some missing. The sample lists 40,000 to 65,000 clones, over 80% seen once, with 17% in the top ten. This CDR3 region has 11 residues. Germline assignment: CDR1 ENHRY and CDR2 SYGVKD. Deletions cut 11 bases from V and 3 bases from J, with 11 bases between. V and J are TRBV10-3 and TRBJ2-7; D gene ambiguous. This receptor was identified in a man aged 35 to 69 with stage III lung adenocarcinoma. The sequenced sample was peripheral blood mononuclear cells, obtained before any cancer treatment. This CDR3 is CASSENYEQYF. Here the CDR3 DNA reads TGTGCCTCAAGTGAGAACTACGAGCAGTACTTC.